This T cell receptor beta chain is drawn from a study of cytomegalovirus exposure and HLA in healthy donors. The CDR3 length is 15 residues. The J segment lost 8 bases and the V segment lost 3 bases, leaving 9 bases of the junction unmatched. Per germline, CDR1 SGHRS and CDR2 YFSETQ. TCRdb's table, derived via immunoSEQ multiplex PCR, lists solely in-frame clones and lacks some. Found here are 170,000 or so clones, approximately 81% of them singletons; the top ten hold 16%. The donors were in the 120-subject validation cohort, distinct from the roughly 600-subject first cohort. The rearrangement links TRBV5-1 to TRBJ1-4, with TRBD1 matching over 8 bases. Sequencing was carried out using PBMCs. The source of this sequence is a man in his late teens or twenties in good health and CMV-seropositive. The CDR3: CASSSTGQGQEKLFF. CDR3 sequence (DNA): TGCGCCAGCAGCTCAACCGGACAGGGACAGGAAAAACTGTTTTTT.